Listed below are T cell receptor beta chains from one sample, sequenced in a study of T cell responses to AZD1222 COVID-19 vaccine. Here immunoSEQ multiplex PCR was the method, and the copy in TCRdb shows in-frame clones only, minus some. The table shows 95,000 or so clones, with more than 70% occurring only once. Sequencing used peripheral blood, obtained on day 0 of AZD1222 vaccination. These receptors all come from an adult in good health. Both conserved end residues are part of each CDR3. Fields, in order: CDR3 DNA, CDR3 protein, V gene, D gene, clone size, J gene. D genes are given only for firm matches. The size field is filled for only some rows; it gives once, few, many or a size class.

cdr3_nt: TGTGCCAGCAGCGCCTTGGGACAGAGAATCACTGAAGCTTTCTTT
cdr3_aa: CASSALGQRITEAFF
v_call: TRBV9
d_call: TRBD1
clone_size: NA
j_call: TRBJ1-1

cdr3_nt: TGTGCCTGGTCCTCTGGAAACACCATATATTTT
cdr3_aa: CAWSSGNTIYF
v_call: TRBV30
d_call: NA
clone_size: NA
j_call: TRBJ1-3

cdr3_nt: TGTGCCAGTAGTAAGGACGGCCTGCGGATGGGGACTGAAGCTTTCTTT
cdr3_aa: CASSKDGLRMGTEAFF
v_call: TRBV19
d_call: NA
clone_size: NA
j_call: TRBJ1-1

cdr3_nt: TGTGCCAGTACGAGGCCCCCAGATACGCAGTATTTT
cdr3_aa: CASTRPPDTQYF
v_call: TRBV19
d_call: NA
clone_size: NA
j_call: TRBJ2-3

cdr3_nt: TGTGCCAGTAGTATATCCGGGGCGGATGAAAAACTGTTTTTT
cdr3_aa: CASSISGADEKLFF
v_call: TRBV19
d_call: NA
clone_size: NA
j_call: TRBJ1-4

cdr3_nt: TGTGCCAGCAGCCAGGGGAACTCGGGGGTTCAGTACTTC
cdr3_aa: CASSQGNSGVQYF
v_call: TRBV7-2
d_call: NA
clone_size: NA
j_call: TRBJ2-4

cdr3_nt: TGTGCCAGTAGTACCCCGGGACCTCTAGGAGCTTTCTTT
cdr3_aa: CASSTPGPLGAFF
v_call: TRBV19
d_call: NA
clone_size: NA
j_call: TRBJ1-1

cdr3_nt: TGCGCCAGCAGCTACGGTAATGGTTACAATGAGCAGTTCTTC
cdr3_aa: CASSYGNGYNEQFF
v_call: TRBV5-1
d_call: NA
clone_size: NA
j_call: TRBJ2-1

cdr3_nt: TGTGCCAGCAGTGAATGGTTCACCGGGGAGCTGTTTTTT
cdr3_aa: CASSEWFTGELFF
v_call: TRBV6-1
d_call: NA
clone_size: NA
j_call: TRBJ2-2

cdr3_nt: TGCGCCAGCAGCTCGGGACAGGGGACTTACTCTGGGGCCAACGTCCTGACTTTC
cdr3_aa: CASSSGQGTYSGANVLTF
v_call: TRBV5-1
d_call: TRBD1
clone_size: NA
j_call: TRBJ2-6

cdr3_nt: TGTGCCAGCAGTGCGCTAGCGGGGGCCCTCCAAGAGACCCAGTACTTC
cdr3_aa: CASSALAGALQETQYF
v_call: TRBV6-1
d_call: TRBD2
clone_size: NA
j_call: TRBJ2-5

cdr3_nt: TGTGCCAGCAGACTTCTGGCGACTAACTATGGCTACACCTTC
cdr3_aa: CASRLLATNYGYTF
v_call: TRBV2
d_call: NA
clone_size: NA
j_call: TRBJ1-2

cdr3_nt: TGTGCCAGCAGCCCTCGACAGGGTATGAAGGCTTTCTTT
cdr3_aa: CASSPRQGMKAFF
v_call: TRBV7-2
d_call: TRBD1
clone_size: NA
j_call: TRBJ1-1

cdr3_nt: TGTGCCAGCAGTCCCGACCCCAATTACTACGAGCAGTACTTC
cdr3_aa: CASSPDPNYYEQYF
v_call: TRBV27
d_call: NA
clone_size: NA
j_call: TRBJ2-7

cdr3_nt: TGCGCCAGCAGCCCGGACAGGGGGCGAACAGATACGCAGTATTTT
cdr3_aa: CASSPDRGRTDTQYF
v_call: TRBV5-1
d_call: TRBD1
clone_size: NA
j_call: TRBJ2-3

cdr3_nt: TGTGCCAGCAGCCTACCACGGGGGGCGGCCCTCACCGGGGAGCTGTTTTTT
cdr3_aa: CASSLPRGAALTGELFF
v_call: TRBV7-9
d_call: NA
clone_size: NA
j_call: TRBJ2-2

cdr3_nt: TGTGCCAGCAGTACCTCGGGGCAGTTTTTTGGGTGGAATCAGCCCCAGCATTTT
cdr3_aa: CASSTSGQFFGWNQPQHF
v_call: TRBV21-1
d_call: NA
clone_size: NA
j_call: TRBJ1-5

cdr3_nt: TGTGCCAGCACTCCGGCGGGGCTAGCGGGGCCCTACGAGCAGTACTTC
cdr3_aa: CASTPAGLAGPYEQYF
v_call: TRBV28
d_call: TRBD2
clone_size: NA
j_call: TRBJ2-7

cdr3_nt: TGTGCCAGTAAACAGGGTTTGTACTATGGCTACACCTTC
cdr3_aa: CASKQGLYYGYTF
v_call: TRBV19
d_call: NA
clone_size: NA
j_call: TRBJ1-2

cdr3_nt: TGTGCCTGGAGTGTGGGAGGGGACGGTTCACCCCTCCACTTT
cdr3_aa: CAWSVGGDGSPLHF
v_call: TRBV30
d_call: NA
clone_size: NA
j_call: TRBJ1-6

cdr3_nt: TGCAGTGCTAGTCGTGGGACTAGCGGGTACGAGCAGTACTTC
cdr3_aa: CSASRGTSGYEQYF
v_call: TRBV20-1
d_call: TRBD2
clone_size: NA
j_call: TRBJ2-7

cdr3_nt: TGCGCCAGCAAGGAGAGCTCTGGAAACACCATATATTTT
cdr3_aa: CASKESSGNTIYF
v_call: TRBV10-2
d_call: NA
clone_size: NA
j_call: TRBJ1-3

cdr3_nt: TGTGCCAGCAGCGAGGACGGGAATCAGCCCCAGCATTTT
cdr3_aa: CASSEDGNQPQHF
v_call: TRBV6-4
d_call: NA
clone_size: NA
j_call: TRBJ1-5

cdr3_nt: TGTGCCAGCAGCGAATCAGGAGCAAGTAATGAAAAACTGTTTTTT
cdr3_aa: CASSESGASNEKLFF
v_call: TRBV9
d_call: NA
clone_size: NA
j_call: TRBJ1-4

cdr3_nt: TGCGCCAGCAGTGAAACGAGCAATCAGCCCCAGCATTTT
cdr3_aa: CASSETSNQPQHF
v_call: TRBV10-1
d_call: NA
clone_size: NA
j_call: TRBJ1-5

cdr3_nt: TGTGCCAGTAATCGGCAGGGCCAGGGAGCTTTCTTT
cdr3_aa: CASNRQGQGAFF
v_call: TRBV19
d_call: NA
clone_size: NA
j_call: TRBJ1-1

cdr3_nt: TGTGCCAGCAGCTTAGCGGGGGGCGAAGCAGATACGCAGTATTTT
cdr3_aa: CASSLAGGEADTQYF
v_call: TRBV7-6
d_call: NA
clone_size: once
j_call: TRBJ2-3

cdr3_nt: TGTGCCAGCTCACCGGGCAGGGGAGGAGGAAACACCATATATTTT
cdr3_aa: CASSPGRGGGNTIYF
v_call: TRBV18
d_call: NA
clone_size: NA
j_call: TRBJ1-3